This TCR beta chain was retrieved from a study of a mutant IDH1 vaccine in newly diagnosed glioma. Method: immunoSEQ multiplex PCR; TCRdb's copy keeps in-frame clones and lacks some. The repertoire holds approximately 66,000 clones, with approximately 87% as singletons. Worth noting for this clone: The antigen is undetermined.

This sample's time point: week 23, last vaccination. The vaccine gave 300 ug of a 20-mer mutant IDH1 peptide subcutaneously per dose. Germline V gives CDR1 SEHNR, CDR2 FQNEAQ (reference sequence). Trimming removed 4 bases at V and 2 bases at J, with 20 bases between. This CDR3 has 17 amino acids. The specimen comprised PBMCs, sampled from a glioma patient whose treatment included an IDH1 peptide vaccine. The sequence was collected from a man aged 18 to 30 with glioma. The rearrangement joins TRBV7-9 to TRBJ2-5; D is perhaps TRBD2 (5 bases). This CDR3 reads CASSSDYYPNLQETQYF. CDR3 coding DNA: TGTGCCAGCAGCTCAGACTATTACCCCAACCTTCAAGAGACCCAGTACTTC.